This T cell receptor (beta chain) was sequenced for a study of blood T cells in healthy people across ages. Broader study findings: The fall in TCR beta diversity per million T cells was roughly linear with age. Possibly, changes in expanded clonotypes were confounded because donor CMV status was unknown. Conclusively comparing naive with antigen-experienced cells was impossible with unsorted PBMCs.

As regards this clonotype: The antigen is undetermined.

Every donor provided 9.5 to 10 milliliters of peripheral blood. A second roughly 6 to 11 cycle PCR used barcoded and J-beta primers. TCRdb ran MiXCR on the 5' RACE reads and lists one entry per CDR3 protein. The sample includes roughly 930,000 distinct CDR3 sequences, 40% to 60% of them seen just once. V lost 0 bases and J 4 bases, leaving 9 bases between the germline ends. This CDR3 has 13 amino acids. The germline V gene has CDR1 SQVTM and CDR2 ANQGSEA. The sample consisted of blood. The chain uses TRBV29-1 and TRBJ1-1; D is unclear. The receptor was isolated from a man aged 30-40 years in good health. Written as DNA, the CDR3 is TGCAGCGTTGAAGAGCCCCGAGGCACTGAAGCTTTCTTT. Translating gives CSVEEPRGTEAFF.